This T cell receptor beta chain is drawn from a study of T cells in Graves' hyperthyroidism and ophthalmopathy. Germline-derived CDR1 and CDR2 are MGHRA and YSYEKL. The CDR3 is 15 amino acids. V gave up 0 bases and J gave up 1 base, with 7 bases separating them. As for this clonotype: Its antigen is unidentified.

Study-wide results and limits: Within blood appeared most thyroid clonotypes that had expanded above 0.001.

RNA transcripts provided the source from which TCR beta CDR3 regions were amplified. First-round RT-PCR of the TCR CDR3 relied on the HTBI primer set. TCRdb fed the multiplex PCR reads into MiXCR, producing one record per CDR3 protein. The profile covers about 600,000 distinct CDR3 sequences, with roughly 15% appearing a single time and less than 3.5% taken by the ten largest. The sample consisted of blood. The V gene is TRBV4-1, the J gene TRBJ2-1; D is undetermined. The TCR comes from a woman between 35 and 50 years old with Graves' ophthalmopathy. The CDR3 sequence: CASSQDRPSYNEQFF. CDR3 nucleotides: TGCGCCAGCAGCCAAGATCGTCCTTCCTACAATGAGCAGTTCTTC.